What follows is one TCR beta chain and its context. The antigen is unknown. These data are taken from a study of T cell responses to AZD1222 COVID-19 vaccine. Only in-frame clones appear in the TCRdb table, and some are missing; sequencing was by immunoSEQ multiplex PCR. The sample includes around 94,000 clones, approximately 88% of them seen just once. Findings and limits, study-wide: Vaccination with two AZD1222 doses was followed by a rise in Spike-specific TCR breadth and depth. Targets within unmutated variant regions were reportedly found for nearly half of spike-specific TCRs.

Germline CDR1 is SGDLS and CDR2 is YYNGEE. Trimming cost V 4 bases and J 8 bases; bases outside gene matches: 5. The CDR3 consists of 13 residues. The sequence was collected from an adult in good health. V is TRBV9 and J is TRBJ1-3, with 8 nucleotides matching TRBD1. The starting material was peripheral blood, obtained on day 0 of AZD1222 vaccination. The CDR3 region is CASSLDRGYTIYF. The CDR3 coding sequence is TGTGCCAGCAGCCTCGACAGGGGATACACCATATATTTT.